These T cell receptor beta chains were read from a single sample in a study of shared clonotypes between healthy human individuals. Only in-frame clones appear in the TCRdb table, and some are missing; sequencing was by immunoSEQ multiplex PCR. The profile shows more than 200,000 clones, 60% to 80% of them singletons. The sequenced material came from memory CD4+ T cells sorted from blood. The receptors shown here come from a man aged 25 to 40 in good health. Both conserved end residues are part of each CDR3. D genes are given only for firm matches. Part of the rows lack a size; the others show once, few, many or a class for expanded clones.

V	J	size	D	DNA	CDR3
TRBV4-3	TRBJ1-4	.	TRBD1	TGCGCCAGCAGCCAAGACGTAGGACAGGGTGGGGAAAAACTGTTTTTT	CASSQDVGQGGEKLFF
TRBV5-1	TRBJ2-2	once	TRBD1	TGCGCCAGCAGCACTTCGGGACAGGGGACATCCGGGGAGCTGTTTTTT	CASSTSGQGTSGELFF
TRBV5-1	TRBJ2-7	.	.	TGCGCCAGCAGCTCCTCGGGACAAGTCTACGAGCAGTACTTC	CASSSSGQVYEQYF
TRBV21-1	TRBJ1-1	.	.	TGTGCCAGCAGCAAAGCGGGACGGCGGAACACTGAAGCTTTCTTT	CASSKAGRRNTEAFF
TRBV7-9	TRBJ2-7	medium-sized	.	TGTGCCAGCAGCTTAGCGGGGGTGCACTACGAGCAGTACTTC	CASSLAGVHYEQYF
TRBV9	TRBJ2-1	.	TRBD2	TGTGCCAGCAGCGTAGGAATCCGCGGGAGGGCCTACGACAATGAGCAGTTCTTC	CASSVGIRGRAYDNEQFF
TRBV11-2	TRBJ2-3	once	TRBD2	TGTGCCAGCAGCTTAAGAGGGGGGGCGGGACTAGCGGGCACAGATACGCAGTATTTT	CASSLRGGAGLAGTDTQYF
TRBV28	TRBJ1-5	.	.	TGTGCCAGCAGCCATTCAGGGTTGCAGCCCCAGCATTTT	CASSHSGLQPQHF
TRBV29-1	TRBJ2-7	.	.	TGCAGCAATCCCTCGGGACCATTCTACGAGCAGTACTTC	CSNPSGPFYEQYF
TRBV6-1	TRBJ1-1	few	.	TGTGCCAGCAGTGCTTCTGGGAACACTGAAGCTTTCTTT	CASSASGNTEAFF
TRBV2	TRBJ1-5	few	.	TGTGCCAGCAGTGGAGGGGACCGAAATCAGCCCCAGCATTTT	CASSGGDRNQPQHF
TRBV6-1	TRBJ1-2	.	.	TGTGCCAGCAGTGAAGGATCGGGACATAGCGGCTATGGCTACACCTTC	CASSEGSGHSGYGYTF
TRBV2	TRBJ2-5	few	.	TGTGCCAGCAGTGAAGGATCCGCCCCCCCTTCGCGAGAGACCCAGTACTTC	CASSEGSAPPSRETQYF
TRBV27	TRBJ2-2	.	TRBD2	TGTGCCAGCAAGCGGGAGGTGGACACCGGGGAGCTGTTTTTT	CASKREVDTGELFF
TRBV5-1	TRBJ2-5	few	.	TGCGCCAGCAGCCCCAACGGCGCTGGAGAGACCCAGTACTTC	CASSPNGAGETQYF
TRBV5-1	TRBJ2-3	many	TRBD1	TGCGCCAGCAGCGTCGGACAGGGCGTTCAAGATACGCAGTATTTT	CASSVGQGVQDTQYF
TRBV5-1	TRBJ2-1	once	.	TGCGCCAGCAGCTTTAACACCGGGAGAGCCTCCTACAATGAGCAGTTCTTC	CASSFNTGRASYNEQFF
TRBV30	TRBJ2-7	.	TRBD2	TGTGCCTGGAGTGGAGCGGGAGGGCCCGAGCAGTACTTC	CAWSGAGGPEQYF